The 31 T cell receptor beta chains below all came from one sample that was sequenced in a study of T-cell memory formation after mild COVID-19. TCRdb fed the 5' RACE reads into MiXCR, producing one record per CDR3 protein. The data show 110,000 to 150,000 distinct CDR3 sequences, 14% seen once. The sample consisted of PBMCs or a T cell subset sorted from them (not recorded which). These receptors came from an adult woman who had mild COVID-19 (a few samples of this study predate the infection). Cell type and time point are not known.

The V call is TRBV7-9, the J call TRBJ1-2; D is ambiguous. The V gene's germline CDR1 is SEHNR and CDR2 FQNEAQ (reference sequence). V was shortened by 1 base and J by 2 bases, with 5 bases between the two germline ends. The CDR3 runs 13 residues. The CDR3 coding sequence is TGTGCCAGCAGCTTAGACGGGAACTATGGCTACACCTTC. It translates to CASSLDGNYGYTF. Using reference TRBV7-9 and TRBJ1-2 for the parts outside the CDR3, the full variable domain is DTGVSQNPRHKITKRGQNVTFRCDPISEHNRLYWYRQTLGQGPEFLTYFQNEAQLEKSRLLSDRFSAERPKGSFSTLEIQRTEQGDSAMYLCASSLDGNYGYTFGSGTRLTVV.

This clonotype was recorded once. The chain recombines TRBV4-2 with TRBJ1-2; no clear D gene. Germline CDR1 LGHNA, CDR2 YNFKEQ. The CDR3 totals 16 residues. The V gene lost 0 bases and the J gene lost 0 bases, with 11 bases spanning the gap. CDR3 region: CASSQELADTNYGYTF. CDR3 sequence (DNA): TGTGCCAGCAGCCAAGAGCTCGCTGACACTAACTATGGCTACACCTTC.

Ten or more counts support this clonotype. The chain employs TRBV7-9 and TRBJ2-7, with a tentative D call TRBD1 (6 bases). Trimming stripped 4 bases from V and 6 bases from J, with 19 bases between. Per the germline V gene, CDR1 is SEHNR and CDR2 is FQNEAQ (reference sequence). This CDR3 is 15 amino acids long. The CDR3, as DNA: TGTGCCAGCAGCTCAGACTTGGCAGGGGAAGGCGAGCAGTACTTC. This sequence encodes CASSSDLAGEGEQYF.

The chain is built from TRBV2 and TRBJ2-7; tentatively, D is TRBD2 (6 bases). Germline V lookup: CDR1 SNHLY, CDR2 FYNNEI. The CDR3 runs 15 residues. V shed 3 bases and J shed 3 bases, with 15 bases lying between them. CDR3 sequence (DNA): TGTGCCAGCAGTGAGGCCAGTGGGGGACTCTACGAGCAGTACTTC. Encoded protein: CASSEASGGLYEQYF.

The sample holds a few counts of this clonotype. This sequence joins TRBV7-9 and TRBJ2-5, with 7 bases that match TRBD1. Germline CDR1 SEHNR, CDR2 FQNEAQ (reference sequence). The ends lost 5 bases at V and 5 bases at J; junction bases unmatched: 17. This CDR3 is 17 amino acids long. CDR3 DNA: TGTGCCAGCAGCCGTCGCAATTCACAGGGGCCCAGGGAGACCCAGTACTTC. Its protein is CASSRRNSQGPRETQYF.

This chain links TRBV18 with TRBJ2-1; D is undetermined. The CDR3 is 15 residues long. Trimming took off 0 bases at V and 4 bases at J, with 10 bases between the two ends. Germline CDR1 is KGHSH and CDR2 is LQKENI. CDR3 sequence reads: CASSPPKDAYNEQFF. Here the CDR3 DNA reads TGTGCCAGCTCACCACCGAAGGACGCATACAATGAGCAGTTCTTC.

The CDR3 nucleotides read TGTGCCAGCAGTCCACTCGGGACAGTCGGGGAGACCCAGTACTTC. Its protein is CASSPLGTVGETQYF. V usage is TRBV27 and J usage is TRBJ2-5; 7 bases align to TRBD1. CDR1 is MNHEY, CDR2 SMNVEV, per germline (reference sequence). J lost 5 bases, V lost 5 bases, and 11 bases had no gene match. There are 15 residues in the CDR3.

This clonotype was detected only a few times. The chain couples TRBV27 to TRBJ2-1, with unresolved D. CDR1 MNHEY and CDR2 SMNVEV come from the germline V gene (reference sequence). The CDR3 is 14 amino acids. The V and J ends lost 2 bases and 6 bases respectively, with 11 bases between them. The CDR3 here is CASSLEVRFNEQFF. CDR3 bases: TGTGCCAGCAGTTTAGAAGTACGCTTCAATGAGCAGTTCTTC.

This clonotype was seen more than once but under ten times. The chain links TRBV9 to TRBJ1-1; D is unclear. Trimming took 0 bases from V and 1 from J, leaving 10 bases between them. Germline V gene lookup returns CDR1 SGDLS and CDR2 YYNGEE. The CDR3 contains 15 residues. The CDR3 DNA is TGTGCCAGCAGCGTAGGCGAGGAGCCGAACACTGAAGCTTTCTTT. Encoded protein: CASSVGEEPNTEAFF.

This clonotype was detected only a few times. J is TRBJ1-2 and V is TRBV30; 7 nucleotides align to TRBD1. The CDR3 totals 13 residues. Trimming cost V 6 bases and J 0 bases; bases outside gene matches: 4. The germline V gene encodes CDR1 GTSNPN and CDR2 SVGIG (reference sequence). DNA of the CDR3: TGTGCCTGCGACAGGGCCCCTAACTATGGCTACACCTTC. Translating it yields CACDRAPNYGYTF. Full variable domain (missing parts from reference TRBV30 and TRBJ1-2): SQTIHQWPATLVQPVGSPLSLECTVEGTSNPNLYWYRQAAGRGLQLLFYSVGIGQISSEVPQNLSASRPQDRQFILSSKKLLLSDSGFYLCACDRAPNYGYTFGSGTRLTVV.

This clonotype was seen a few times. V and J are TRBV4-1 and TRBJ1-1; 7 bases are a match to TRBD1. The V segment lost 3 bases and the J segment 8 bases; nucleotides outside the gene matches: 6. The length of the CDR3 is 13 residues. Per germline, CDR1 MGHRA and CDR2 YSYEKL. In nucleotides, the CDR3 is TGCGCCAGCAGCCACTCTCTGGACAGGGAAGCTTTCTTT. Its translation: CASSHSLDREAFF.

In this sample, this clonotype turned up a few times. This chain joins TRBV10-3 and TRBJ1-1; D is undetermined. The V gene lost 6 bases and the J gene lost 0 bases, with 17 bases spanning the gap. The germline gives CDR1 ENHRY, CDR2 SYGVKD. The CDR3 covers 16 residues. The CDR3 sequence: CAIRKRELDLNTEAFF. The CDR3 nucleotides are TGTGCCATCAGAAAGCGGGAGTTAGACTTGAACACTGAAGCTTTCTTT.

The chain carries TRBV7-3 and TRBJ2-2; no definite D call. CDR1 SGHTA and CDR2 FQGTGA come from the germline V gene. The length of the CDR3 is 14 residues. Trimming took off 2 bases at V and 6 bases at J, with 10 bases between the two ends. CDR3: CASSLHVGAGELFF. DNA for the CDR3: TGTGCCAGCAGCTTACATGTAGGAGCCGGGGAGCTGTTTTTT.

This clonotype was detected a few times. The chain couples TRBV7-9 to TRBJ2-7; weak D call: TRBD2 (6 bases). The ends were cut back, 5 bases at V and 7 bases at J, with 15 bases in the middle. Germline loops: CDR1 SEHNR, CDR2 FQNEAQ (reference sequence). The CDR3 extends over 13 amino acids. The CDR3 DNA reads TGTGCCAGCAGCATGGACGGGACTTGGGAGCAGTACTTC. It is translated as CASSMDGTWEQYF.

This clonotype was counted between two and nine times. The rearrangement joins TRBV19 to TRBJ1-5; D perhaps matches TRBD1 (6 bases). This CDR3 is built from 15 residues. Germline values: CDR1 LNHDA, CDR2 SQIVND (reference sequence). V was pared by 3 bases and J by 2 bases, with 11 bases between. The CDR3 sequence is CASSITQGGNQPQHF. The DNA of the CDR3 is TGTGCCAGTAGTATTACACAGGGAGGCAATCAGCCCCAGCATTTT.

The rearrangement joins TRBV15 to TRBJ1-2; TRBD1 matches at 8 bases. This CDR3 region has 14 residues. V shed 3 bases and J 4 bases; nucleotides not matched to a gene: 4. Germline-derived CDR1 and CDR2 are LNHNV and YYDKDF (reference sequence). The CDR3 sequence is CATSRVTGGYGYTF. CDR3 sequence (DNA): TGTGCCACCAGCAGGGTAACAGGGGGCTATGGCTACACCTTC. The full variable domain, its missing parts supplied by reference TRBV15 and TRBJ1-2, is DAMVIQNPRYQVTQFGKPVTLSCSQTLNHNVMYWYQQKSSQAPKLLFHYYDKDFNNEADTPDNFQSRRPNTSFCFLDIRSPGLGDTAMYLCATSRVTGGYGYTFGSGTRLTVV.

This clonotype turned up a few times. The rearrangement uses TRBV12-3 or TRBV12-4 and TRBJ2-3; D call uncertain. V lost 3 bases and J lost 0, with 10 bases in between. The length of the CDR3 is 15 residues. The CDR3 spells CASSFLASSTDTQYF. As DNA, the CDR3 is TGTGCCAGCAGTTTTCTGGCGTCGAGCACAGATACGCAGTATTTT.

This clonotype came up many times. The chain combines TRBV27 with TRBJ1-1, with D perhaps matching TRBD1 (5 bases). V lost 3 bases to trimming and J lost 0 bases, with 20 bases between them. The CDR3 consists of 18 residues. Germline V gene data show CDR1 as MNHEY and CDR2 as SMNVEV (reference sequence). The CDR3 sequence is CASSFTGGSLIMNTEAFF. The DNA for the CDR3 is TGTGCCAGCAGTTTCACCGGGGGGAGCCTTATTATGAACACTGAAGCTTTCTTT.

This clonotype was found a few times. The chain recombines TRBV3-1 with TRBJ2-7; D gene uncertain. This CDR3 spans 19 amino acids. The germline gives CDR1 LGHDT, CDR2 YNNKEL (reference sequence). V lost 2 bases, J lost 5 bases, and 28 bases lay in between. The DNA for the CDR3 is TGTGCCAGCAGCCAATTTGGAAAAAAACGGAGTCTAGGGTTCCACGAGCAGTACTTC. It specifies CASSQFGKKRSLGFHEQYF.

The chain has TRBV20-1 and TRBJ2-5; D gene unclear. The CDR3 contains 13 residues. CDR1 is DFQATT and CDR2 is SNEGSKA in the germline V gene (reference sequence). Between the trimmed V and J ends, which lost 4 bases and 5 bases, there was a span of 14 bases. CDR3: CSANPPYAETQYF. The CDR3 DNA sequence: TGCAGTGCTAACCCCCCATACGCGGAGACCCAGTACTTC.

The chain's CDR3 is CASSIAQGSYEQYF. CDR3 sequence (DNA): TGTGCCAGTAGTATAGCACAGGGGTCCTACGAGCAGTACTTC. V and J are TRBV19 and TRBJ2-7; 7 bases line up with TRBD1. This CDR3 is 14 amino acids long. V was pared by 1 base and J by 1 base, with 1 base of the junction left unmatched. Germline CDR1 reads LNHDA; CDR2 reads SQIVND (reference sequence).

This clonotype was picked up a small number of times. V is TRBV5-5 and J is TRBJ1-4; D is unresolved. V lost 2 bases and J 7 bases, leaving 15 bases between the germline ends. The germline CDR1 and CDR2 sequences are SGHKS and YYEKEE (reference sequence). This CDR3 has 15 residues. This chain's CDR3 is CASSLSSAFGEKLFF. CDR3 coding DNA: TGTGCCAGCAGCTTATCCTCAGCGTTTGGTGAAAAACTGTTTTTT.

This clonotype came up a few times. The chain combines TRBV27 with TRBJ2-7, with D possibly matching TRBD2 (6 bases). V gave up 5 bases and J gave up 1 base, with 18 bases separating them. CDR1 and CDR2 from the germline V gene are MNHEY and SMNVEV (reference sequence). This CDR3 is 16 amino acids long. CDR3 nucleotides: TGTGCCAGCAGTCCCTCCGCGGGGCAAAGTTCCTACGAGCAGTACTTC. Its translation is CASSPSAGQSSYEQYF.

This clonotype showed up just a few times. CDR3 sequence: CSARDWDRAGPPYEQYF. As DNA, the CDR3 is TGCAGTGCTAGAGATTGGGATCGAGCGGGGCCCCCCTACGAGCAGTACTTC. The chain employs TRBV20-1 and TRBJ2-7, with 7 bases fitting TRBD2. V was pared by 0 bases and J by 2 bases, with 13 bases of the junction left unmatched. The CDR3 loop spans 17 amino acids. Per germline, CDR1 DFQATT and CDR2 SNEGSKA (reference sequence).

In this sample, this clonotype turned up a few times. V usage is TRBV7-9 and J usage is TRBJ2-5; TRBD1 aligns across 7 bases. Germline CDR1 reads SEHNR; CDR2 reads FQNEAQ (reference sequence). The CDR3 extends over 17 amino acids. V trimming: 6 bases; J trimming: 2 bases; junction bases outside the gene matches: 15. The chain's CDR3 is CASSVLQGQRFQETQYF. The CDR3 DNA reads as TGTGCCAGCAGTGTATTACAGGGACAGCGATTTCAAGAGACCCAGTACTTC.

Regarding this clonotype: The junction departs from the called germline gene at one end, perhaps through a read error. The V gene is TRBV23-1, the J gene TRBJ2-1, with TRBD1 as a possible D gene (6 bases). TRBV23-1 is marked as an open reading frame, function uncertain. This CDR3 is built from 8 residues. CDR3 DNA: TGCAACACAGGGATGAGGGTCTTC. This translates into CNTGMRVF.

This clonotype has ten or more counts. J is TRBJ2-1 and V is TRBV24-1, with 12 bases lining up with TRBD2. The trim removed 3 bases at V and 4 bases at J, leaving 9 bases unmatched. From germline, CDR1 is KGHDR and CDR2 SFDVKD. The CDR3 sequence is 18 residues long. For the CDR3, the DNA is TGTGCCACCAGTGATCCCTGGACTAGCGGGGAGGGTTACAATGAGCAGTTCTTC. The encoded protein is CATSDPWTSGEGYNEQFF.

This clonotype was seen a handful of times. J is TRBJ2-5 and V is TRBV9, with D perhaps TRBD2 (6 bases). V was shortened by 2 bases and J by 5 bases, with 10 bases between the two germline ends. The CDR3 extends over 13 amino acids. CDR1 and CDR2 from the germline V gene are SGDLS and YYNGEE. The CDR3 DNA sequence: TGTGCCAGCAGCGTTCCGGGAGATGAGACCCAGTACTTC. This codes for CASSVPGDETQYF.

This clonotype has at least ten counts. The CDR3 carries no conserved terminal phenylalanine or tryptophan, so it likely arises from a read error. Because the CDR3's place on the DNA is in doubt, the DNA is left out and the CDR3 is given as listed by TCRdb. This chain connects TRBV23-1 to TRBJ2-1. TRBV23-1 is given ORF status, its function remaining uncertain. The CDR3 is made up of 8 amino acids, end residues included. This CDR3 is CASSQSEH.

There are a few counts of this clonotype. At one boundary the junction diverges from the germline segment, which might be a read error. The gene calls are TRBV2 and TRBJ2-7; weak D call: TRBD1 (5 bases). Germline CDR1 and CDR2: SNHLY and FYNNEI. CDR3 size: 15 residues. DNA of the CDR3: TGTGCCAGCACCCTACATCAGGGAAGCTCCTATGAGCAGTACTTC. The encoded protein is CASTLHQGSSYEQYF.

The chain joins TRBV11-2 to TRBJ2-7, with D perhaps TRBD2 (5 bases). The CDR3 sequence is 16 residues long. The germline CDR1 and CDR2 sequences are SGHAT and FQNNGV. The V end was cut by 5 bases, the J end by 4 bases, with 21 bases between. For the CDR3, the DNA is TGTGCCAGCAGCCTCTCGAGCGCGGGTAGAAGGTACGAGCAGTACTTC. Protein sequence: CASSLSSAGRRYEQYF.